Detailed here is one TCR beta chain. As yet, its antigen is unknown. Profiling relied on immunoSEQ multiplex PCR, and the TCRdb table lists in-frame clones only, not all of them. The repertoire shows 45,000 to 55,000 clones; the top ten hold roughly 0.8%. This sample is part of a study of Tregs in tolerant kidney transplant recipients. Study-wide points: Nucleotide sequences could not be compared across some patients' samples due to primer changes.

This clonotype was sampled from a human donor who received a combined kidney and bone marrow transplant. The material sequenced was CD4+ T cells from blood, taken before the transplant.

CDR3 region: CASSPQPGQSSGANVLTF. CDR3 DNA, as far as it was read: TGTGCCAGCTCACCGCAACCGGGACAGAGCTCTGGGGCCAACGTC. The chain has TRBV18 and TRBJ2-6, with 7 bases lining up with TRBD1. The read ends 3 residues shy of where the CDR3 ends; the end is completed using the germline J gene. V lost 3 bases and J lost 0; bases outside the gene matches: 8. Germline V gives CDR1 KGHSH, CDR2 LQKENI. The CDR3 has 18 amino acids.